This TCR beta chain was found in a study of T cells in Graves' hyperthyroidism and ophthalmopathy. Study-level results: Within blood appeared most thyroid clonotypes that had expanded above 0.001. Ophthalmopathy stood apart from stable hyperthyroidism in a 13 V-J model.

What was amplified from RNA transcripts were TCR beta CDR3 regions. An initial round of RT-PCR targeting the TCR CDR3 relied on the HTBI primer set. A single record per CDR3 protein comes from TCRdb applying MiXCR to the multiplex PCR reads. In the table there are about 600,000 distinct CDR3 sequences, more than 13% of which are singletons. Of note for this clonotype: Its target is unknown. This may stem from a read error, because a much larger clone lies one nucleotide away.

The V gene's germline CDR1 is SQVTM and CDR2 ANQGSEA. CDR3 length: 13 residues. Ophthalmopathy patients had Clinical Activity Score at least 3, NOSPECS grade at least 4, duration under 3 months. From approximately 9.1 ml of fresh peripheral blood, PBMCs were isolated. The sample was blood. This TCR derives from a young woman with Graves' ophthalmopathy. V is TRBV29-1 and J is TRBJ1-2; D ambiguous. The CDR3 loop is CSVDPDDNYSYTF. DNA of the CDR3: TGCAGCGTTGACCCGGATGATAACTATAGCTACACCTTC.